These T cell receptor beta chains were read from a single sample in a study of identical twins. TCRdb used MiXCR to reprocess the 5' RACE reads, holding one entry per CDR3 protein. The sample has fewer than 550,000 distinct CDR3 sequences, around 15% seen once. The same data also went into a second study, on yellow fever vaccine responses in identical twins.

The material sequenced was CD4+ T cells sorted from blood. The receptor source for this set is a woman aged 18-29 years in good health. CDR3s include the opening cysteine and the closing phenylalanine or tryptophan. Each record gives: V gene, clone size, J gene, D gene, CDR3 protein, CDR3 DNA. A D gene is named only where the DNA matches it firmly. Only part of the rows carry a size: once, few, many, or a class if the clone is expanded.

V: TRBV10-3
size: few
J: TRBJ2-2
D: -
CDR3: CAIRTSTPGELFF
DNA: TGTGCCATCAGGACTAGTACCCCCGGGGAGCTGTTTTTT

V: TRBV5-1
size: few
J: TRBJ2-5
D: TRBD2
CDR3: CASSQETGGYQETQYF
DNA: TGCGCCAGCAGCCAAGAGACGGGGGGGTACCAAGAGACCCAGTACTTC

V: TRBV9
size: few
J: TRBJ1-2
D: -
CDR3: CASSELRGTSTNYGYTF
DNA: TGTGCCAGCAGCGAACTCAGGGGAACCTCTACAAACTATGGCTACACCTTC

V: TRBV18
size: few
J: TRBJ2-1
D: -
CDR3: CASSPPNRLGGGDEQFF
DNA: TGTGCCAGCTCACCACCAAATCGATTGGGTGGTGGAGATGAGCAGTTCTTC

V: TRBV12-3/TRBV12-4
size: few
J: TRBJ2-3
D: TRBD2
CDR3: CASTSSGGSTDTQYF
DNA: TGTGCCAGCACCTCTAGCGGGGGGAGCACAGATACGCAGTATTTT

V: TRBV7-8
size: -
J: TRBJ2-7
D: -
CDR3: CASSVSGRSYEQYF
DNA: TGTGCCAGCAGCGTTTCAGGGCGTTCCTACGAGCAGTACTTC

V: TRBV28
size: -
J: TRBJ2-5
D: -
CDR3: CASSRPPGRGGGETQYF
DNA: TGTGCCAGCAGCCGACCACCGGGGCGAGGTGGTGGGGAGACCCAGTACTTC

V: TRBV20-1
size: few
J: TRBJ2-3
D: -
CDR3: CSASRAAGSTDTQYF
DNA: TGCAGTGCTAGTAGAGCAGCGGGTAGCACAGATACGCAGTATTTT

V: TRBV10-3
size: few
J: TRBJ2-7
D: -
CDR3: CAISTDDEQYF
DNA: TGTGCCATCAGTACGGACGACGAGCAGTACTTC

V: TRBV5-1
size: few
J: TRBJ2-7
D: -
CDR3: CASSLPGARNEQYF
DNA: TGCGCCAGCAGCTTGCCAGGGGCGCGGAACGAGCAGTACTTC

V: TRBV12-3/TRBV12-4
size: many
J: TRBJ1-1
D: TRBD1
CDR3: CASSPNRDRNTEAFF
DNA: TGTGCCAGCAGTCCCAACCGGGACAGGAACACTGAAGCTTTCTTT

V: TRBV18
size: few
J: TRBJ2-2
D: -
CDR3: CASSPDRTGELFF
DNA: TGTGCCAGCTCACCAGATAGGACCGGGGAGCTGTTTTTT

V: TRBV29-1
size: -
J: TRBJ2-1
D: -
CDR3: CSHLGGWYNEQFF
DNA: TGCAGCCACCTGGGGGGATGGTACAATGAGCAGTTCTTC

V: TRBV29-1
size: few
J: TRBJ2-1
D: TRBD2
CDR3: CSVEGPPAGVVSEQFF
DNA: TGCAGCGTTGAAGGACCCCCAGCGGGGGTCGTTAGTGAGCAGTTCTTC

V: TRBV25-1
size: few
J: TRBJ2-3
D: TRBD2
CDR3: CASSEGTSRITDTQYF
DNA: TGTGCCAGCAGTGAAGGGACTAGCAGGATCACAGATACGCAGTATTTT

V: TRBV5-1
size: -
J: TRBJ2-1
D: TRBD1
CDR3: CASREPGTGVFNEQFF
DNA: TGCGCCAGCAGAGAGCCCGGGACAGGGGTTTTCAATGAGCAGTTCTTC

V: TRBV5-1
size: -
J: TRBJ2-2
D: -
CDR3: CASSWLGVNTGELFF
DNA: TGCGCCAGCAGCTGGCTCGGGGTGAACACCGGGGAGCTGTTTTTT

V: TRBV12-3/TRBV12-4
size: many
J: TRBJ1-5
D: -
CDR3: CASSLQGSQPQHF
DNA: TGTGCCAGCAGTTTACAGGGGAGTCAGCCCCAGCATTTT

V: TRBV7-9
size: -
J: TRBJ1-1
D: TRBD1
CDR3: CASSGKGQLNTEAFF
DNA: TGTGCCAGCAGCGGCAAGGGACAGCTGAACACTGAAGCTTTCTTT

V: TRBV6-1
size: -
J: TRBJ2-1
D: -
CDR3: CASSESVSSYNEQFF
DNA: TGTGCCAGCAGTGAAAGCGTCAGCTCCTACAATGAGCAGTTCTTC

V: TRBV20-1
size: few
J: TRBJ2-5
D: TRBD1
CDR3: CSAHRGQETQYF
DNA: TGCAGTGCCCACAGGGGGCAAGAGACCCAGTACTTC

V: TRBV20-1
size: few
J: TRBJ2-3
D: -
CDR3: CTSGPQTDTQYF
DNA: TGCACATCGGGCCCCCAAACAGATACGCAGTATTTT

V: TRBV2
size: -
J: TRBJ2-1
D: -
CDR3: CASRRTEASTGEQFF
DNA: TGTGCCAGCAGGAGGACAGAGGCTTCAACGGGGGAGCAGTTCTTC

V: TRBV5-1
size: -
J: TRBJ2-6
D: -
CDR3: CASMAFSGANVLTF
DNA: TGCGCCAGCATGGCCTTCTCTGGGGCCAACGTCCTGACTTTC

V: TRBV20-1
size: few
J: TRBJ2-3
D: TRBD2
CDR3: CSGSRAGGLDTQYF
DNA: TGCAGTGGCAGTCGGGCGGGAGGTTTAGATACGCAGTATTTT

V: TRBV19
size: -
J: TRBJ2-2
D: -
CDR3: CASSMGGAGELFF
DNA: TGTGCCAGTAGTATGGGAGGCGCCGGGGAGCTGTTTTTT

V: TRBV20-1
size: -
J: TRBJ2-5
D: TRBD2
CDR3: CSASPQRLAGRGETQYF
DNA: TGCAGTGCTAGCCCTCAGAGACTAGCAGGAAGGGGAGAGACCCAGTACTTC

V: TRBV18
size: few
J: TRBJ1-1
D: TRBD1
CDR3: CASSPTGTGMAEAFF
DNA: TGTGCCAGCTCACCCACCGGGACAGGGATGGCTGAAGCTTTCTTT

V: TRBV10-3
size: -
J: TRBJ2-6
D: -
CDR3: CAISEAGTAFSGANVLTF
DNA: TGTGCCATCAGTGAGGCCGGGACGGCCTTCTCTGGGGCCAACGTCCTGACTTTC

V: TRBV12-3/TRBV12-4
size: once
J: TRBJ2-3
D: TRBD2
CDR3: CASCLTWTSVGDSTDTQYF
DNA: TGTGCCAGCTGTTTAACGTGGACTAGCGTTGGGGATAGCACAGATACGCAGTATTTT